This passage covers 21 T cell receptor beta chains from one sample sequenced in a study of T cell responses to AZD1222 COVID-19 vaccine. The data were produced by immunoSEQ multiplex PCR, yet TCRdb's version contains in-frame clones alone and is incomplete. Altogether some 130,000 clones are present, 88% being singletons, with the ten largest covering around a sixth. Sequenced here: peripheral blood, sampled on day 0 of MenACWY control vaccination. Receptors were obtained from an adult in good health.

V and J are TRBV15 and TRBJ2-7; 9 positions agree with TRBD1. Germline V gene data show CDR1 as LNHNV and CDR2 as YYDKDF (reference sequence). The CDR3 is made up of 17 amino acids. The J segment lost 5 bases and the V segment lost 1 base, leaving 12 bases of the junction unmatched. Here the CDR3 reads CATSRVRFTGGLDEQYF. The CDR3, as DNA: TGTGCCACCAGCAGAGTGAGGTTTACAGGGGGCCTCGACGAGCAGTACTTC.

The chain uses TRBV21-1 and TRBJ2-7. TRBV21-1 is assigned pseudogene status. The CDR3 covers 13 residues. CDR3 protein: CASSKRRGDCEYF. CDR3 bases: TGTGCCAGCAGCAAACGGCGTGGGGATTGCGAGTACTTC.

This clone appeared a single time. This rearrangement joins TRBV5-1 to TRBJ1-2, with D unclear. Per germline, CDR1 SGHRS and CDR2 YFSETQ. The V end lost 1 base, the J end lost 1 base, and 8 bases lay between the germline ends. The CDR3 runs to 14 residues. The CDR3 spells CASSLLGFNYGYTF. In nucleotides, the CDR3 is TGCGCCAGCAGCTTGTTAGGTTTTAACTATGGCTACACCTTC.

This sequence joins TRBV29-1 and TRBJ2-1; TRBD1 is a possible D gene (5 bases). This CDR3 has 12 residues. Germline V lookup: CDR1 SQVTM, CDR2 ANQGSEA. Trimming pared 3 bases from V and 9 bases from J, leaving 12 bases between. CDR3 nucleotide sequence: TGCAGCGTTGAGGAGCAGGGTGGTGAGCAGTTCTTC. This encodes CSVEEQGGEQFF.

V gene TRBV3-1 (or the pseudogene TRBV3-2) combines with J gene TRBJ1-3; D may be TRBD1 (6 bases). The CDR3 is made up of 16 amino acids. Germline CDR1 is LGHDT and CDR2 is YNNKEL (reference sequence). V dropped 0 bases and J dropped 5 bases, with 14 bases sitting between them. The CDR3 bases are TGTGCCAGCAGCCAAGATTTGGGGGCTAGTAGAAACACCATATATTTT. Translating gives CASSQDLGASRNTIYF.

The chain employs TRBV7-2 and TRBJ2-3; 7 positions agree with TRBD1. The CDR3 spans 16 residues. CDR1 SGHTA and CDR2 FQGNSA come from the germline V gene. Trimming took 2 bases from V and 2 from J; bases not matched to a gene: 7. CDR3 amino acids: CASSLFTGTATDTQYF. In DNA, the CDR3 is TGTGCCAGCAGCTTATTCACAGGGACAGCCACAGATACGCAGTATTTT.

The chain uses TRBV28 and TRBJ1-5, with D unresolved. In germline, CDR1 is MDHEN, CDR2 SYDVKM. V was clipped by 7 bases and J by 8 bases, with 24 bases between them. This CDR3 spans 16 amino acids. The CDR3 reads CASIPYLGRGREPQHF. In nucleotides, the CDR3 is TGTGCCAGCATCCCGTACTTAGGGCGCGGGAGAGAGCCCCAGCATTTT.

The rearrangement uses TRBV7-2 and TRBJ1-2, with D possibly being TRBD1 (5 bases). Trimming removed 1 base at V and 4 bases at J, with 13 bases between. The V gene's germline CDR1 is SGHTA and CDR2 FQGNSA. The CDR3 runs 15 residues. The chain's CDR3 is CASSLGGTGSYGYTF. Written as DNA, the CDR3 is TGTGCCAGCAGCTTAGGGGGGACGGGGTCCTATGGCTACACCTTC.

This clone has a handful of counts. V gene TRBV12-3 or TRBV12-4 combines with J gene TRBJ2-7; D is undetermined. With 9 bases removed from V and 4 bases from J, the gap between germline ends came to 7 bases. This CDR3 has 10 residues. The CDR3 region is CAREGYEQYF. DNA of the CDR3: TGTGCCAGGGAAGGTTACGAGCAGTACTTC.

V gene TRBV19 combines with J gene TRBJ1-4, with D perhaps TRBD1 (5 bases). Germline CDR1 is LNHDA and CDR2 is SQIVND (reference sequence). This CDR3 has 14 amino acids. Trimming pared 6 bases from V and 8 bases from J, leaving 16 bases between. The CDR3 DNA sequence: TGTGCCAGTAGACCGACAGCACTAAGCGAAAAACTGTTTTTT. Translated, it gives CASRPTALSEKLFF.

The rearrangement links TRBV13 to TRBJ2-7; TRBD2 agrees at 16 bases. The CDR3 has 18 amino acids. V lost 3 bases and J lost 5; bases outside the gene matches: 10. Germline V gene sequence: CDR1 PRHDT, CDR2 FYEKMQ (reference sequence). The CDR3 region has the DNA TGTGCCAGCAGCTTGGGACTAGCGGGAGGGCCTAGTCGGGACGAGCAGTACTTC. Its protein is CASSLGLAGGPSRDEQYF.

This clone has a single count. V gene TRBV5-1 combines with J gene TRBJ1-3; D is unresolved. There are 15 residues in the CDR3. CDR1 is SGHRS, CDR2 YFSETQ, per germline. Trimming removed 0 bases at V and 0 bases at J, with 7 bases between. CDR3 amino acids: CASSLGRRSGNTIYF. The CDR3, as DNA: TGCGCCAGCAGCTTGGGCCGCCGCTCTGGAAACACCATATATTTT.

The chain has TRBV5-1 and TRBJ2-2; the D gene is possibly TRBD2 (6 bases). Trimming took 4 bases from V and 0 from J, leaving 10 bases between them. Germline V gene lookup returns CDR1 SGHRS and CDR2 YFSETQ. The CDR3 has 15 amino acids. CDR3 nucleotides: TGCGCCAGCAGCATGCCGGGGGCGAACACCGGGGAGCTGTTTTTT. Translated, it gives CASSMPGANTGELFF.

The chain links TRBV19 to TRBJ1-1; D not resolved. The length of the CDR3 is 13 residues. Trimming left V 3 bases short and J 1 base short, with 6 bases between. Germline CDR1 is LNHDA and CDR2 is SQIVND (reference sequence). The CDR3 sequence: CASSIGENTEAFF. Written as DNA, the CDR3 is TGTGCCAGTAGTATCGGAGAGAACACTGAAGCTTTCTTT.

The chain carries TRBV19 and TRBJ1-1, with TRBD1 identical over 7 bases. The CDR3 sequence is 13 residues long. V dropped 5 bases and J dropped 6; count of bases not matched to a gene: 6. Per the germline V gene, CDR1 is LNHDA and CDR2 is SQIVND (reference sequence). The CDR3 DNA sequence: TGTGCCAGTAGTTCACAGGGGTTGGCTGAAGCTTTCTTT. This gives the protein CASSSQGLAEAFF.

The chain employs TRBV5-6 and TRBJ1-4, with unresolved D. Germline V gene lookup returns CDR1 SGHDT and CDR2 YYEEEE. The CDR3 has 13 amino acids. V shed 2 bases and J shed 7 bases, with 9 bases lying between them. CDR3 DNA: TGTGCCAGCAGCTTCGTAGGAGCTGAAAAACTGTTTTTT. Translated, it gives CASSFVGAEKLFF.

This sequence joins TRBV19 and TRBJ2-7; 8 nucleotides agree with TRBD1. V lost 1 base to trimming and J lost 4 bases; unmatched junction nucleotides: 6. The CDR3 is made up of 15 amino acids. Germline-derived CDR1 and CDR2 are LNHDA and SQIVND (reference sequence). The DNA for the CDR3 is TGTGCCAGTAGTATAGCCGGGACAGGTAATTACGAGCAGTACTTC. It encodes CASSIAGTGNYEQYF. The complete variable domain, with remaining parts taken from reference TRBV19 and TRBJ2-7, reads DGGITQSPKYLFRKEGQNVTLSCEQNLNHDAMYWYRQDPGQGLRLIYYSQIVNDFQKGDIAEGYSVSREKKESFPLTVTSAQKNPTAFYLCASSIAGTGNYEQYFGPGTRLTVT.

The V and J genes are TRBV5-1 and TRBJ2-1, with D possibly matching TRBD1 (5 bases). CDR3 length equals 14 residues. Trimming took off 9 bases at V and 1 base at J, with 14 bases between the two ends. Germline loops: CDR1 SGHRS, CDR2 YFSETQ. CDR3 in amino acids: CATSQGSSYNEQFF. The CDR3 DNA sequence: TGCGCCACTTCGCAGGGTAGTTCCTACAATGAGCAGTTCTTC.

The chain links TRBV6-5 to TRBJ1-1; D perhaps matches TRBD1 (5 bases). CDR3 length: 16 amino acids. Trimming took 2 bases from V and 1 from J, leaving 14 bases between them. Per the germline V gene, CDR1 is MNHEY and CDR2 is SVGAGI. CDR3: CASSYLTTVGNTEAFF. Here the CDR3 DNA reads TGTGCCAGCAGTTACCTAACGACAGTCGGGAACACTGAAGCTTTCTTT.

This CDR3 reads CASSLFGRNYNEQFF. CDR3 bases: TGTGCCAGCAGTTTATTCGGGAGGAACTACAATGAGCAGTTCTTC. The chain carries TRBV27 and TRBJ2-1, with TRBD2 identical over 7 bases. Germline V lookup: CDR1 MNHEY, CDR2 SMNVEV (reference sequence). This CDR3 spans 15 amino acids. V gave up 1 base and J gave up 3 bases; unmatched junction bases: 3.

The V gene is TRBV7-2, the J gene TRBJ2-1; 12 positions match TRBD2. The CDR3 is 15 residues long. Per germline, CDR1 SGHTA and CDR2 FQGNSA. V lost 4 bases to trimming and J lost 9 bases; unmatched junction nucleotides: 7. The CDR3 protein is CASSSSGRADPEQFF. DNA of the CDR3: TGTGCCAGCAGCTCTAGCGGGAGGGCCGACCCTGAGCAGTTCTTC.